Below are 25 T cell receptor beta chains sequenced from a single sample in a study of blood T cell repertoires in COVID-19. Sequencing was performed with immunoSEQ multiplex PCR; in TCRdb, only in-frame clones are kept and a portion is missing. The sample has 250,000 to 300,000 clones, 80% to 85% seen once. The material sequenced was peripheral blood. The receptors derive from an older woman with active or convalescent COVID-19.

V gene TRBV2 combines with J gene TRBJ2-1; 7 bases are shared with TRBD2. The CDR3 is 13 residues long. Trimming cost V 7 bases and J 12 bases; bases outside gene matches: 12. Germline-derived CDR1 and CDR2 are SNHLY and FYNNEI. The CDR3 loop reads CASTPLAARGQFF. The CDR3 DNA is TGTGCCAGCACTCCTCTAGCGGCGAGGGGGCAGTTCTTC.

This chain uses TRBV6-5 with TRBJ1-1; D perhaps matches TRBD1 (5 bases). This CDR3 is built from 14 residues. With 1 base removed from V and 2 bases from J, the gap between germline ends came to 8 bases. Germline values: CDR1 MNHEY, CDR2 SVGAGI. DNA for the CDR3: TGTGCCAGCAGTTACTTTCAGGGTAACACTGAAGCTTTCTTT. It codes for CASSYFQGNTEAFF.

The sample holds one count of this clone. V and J are TRBV9 and TRBJ2-3; 7 bases agree with TRBD2. Trimming took 7 bases from V and 2 from J; bases not matched to a gene: 10. This CDR3 contains 15 residues. Germline V gives CDR1 SGDLS, CDR2 YYNGEE. In nucleotides, the CDR3 is TGTGCCAGCGGCTGGGCGGGGGAGGTCACAGATACGCAGTATTTT. This gives the protein CASGWAGEVTDTQYF.

This clone came up a few times. The gene calls are TRBV11-2 and TRBJ1-6; a possible D gene is TRBD1 (5 bases). The germline V and J ends were trimmed by 1 base and 6 bases, with 10 bases remaining between them. The CDR3 length is 15 residues. Germline V gene sequence: CDR1 SGHAT, CDR2 FQNNGV. For the CDR3, the DNA is TGTGCCAGCAGCTTAGCGCCAGGGCTTAATTCACCCCTCCACTTT. This sequence encodes CASSLAPGLNSPLHF.

V usage is TRBV3-1 (or the pseudogene TRBV3-2) and J usage is TRBJ1-2; 7 bases align to TRBD1. V shed 3 bases and J 2 bases; nucleotides not matched to a gene: 3. The CDR3 sequence is 14 residues long. Germline V gives CDR1 LGHDT, CDR2 YNNKEL (reference sequence). The CDR3 loop is CASSQGTDNYGYTF. The CDR3, as DNA: TGTGCCAGCAGCCAGGGGACAGACAACTATGGCTACACCTTC.

The chain recombines TRBV6-5 with TRBJ1-4, with a weak D call TRBD1 (6 bases). CDR1 and CDR2 (germline): MNHEY, SVGAGI. The germline V and J ends were trimmed by 0 bases and 4 bases, with 9 bases remaining between them. The CDR3 extends over 15 amino acids. The CDR3 DNA sequence: TGTGCCAGCAGTTACTCCCGGACAGTTAATGAAAAACTGTTTTTT. It specifies CASSYSRTVNEKLFF.

The chain combines TRBV4-2 with TRBJ2-1; weak D call: TRBD2 (5 bases). Trimming removed 2 bases at V and 4 bases at J, with 15 bases between. The CDR3 extends over 16 amino acids. Germline V gives CDR1 LGHNA, CDR2 YNFKEQ. The CDR3 DNA is TGTGCCAGCAGCCAATTCCGGGATTCAGATTACAATGAGCAGTTCTTC. Protein sequence: CASSQFRDSDYNEQFF.

The V call is TRBV2, the J call TRBJ1-2, with 7 nucleotides matching TRBD1. The J segment lost 8 bases and the V segment lost 10 bases, leaving 16 bases of the junction unmatched. The CDR3 is made up of 14 amino acids. Germline V gives CDR1 SNHLY, CDR2 FYNNEI. The CDR3 loop reads CANPRGRGYEGYTF. The CDR3 DNA reads TGTGCCAACCCTAGGGGGCGGGGATATGAGGGCTACACCTTC.

This chain links TRBV11-2 with TRBJ2-7; D perhaps matches TRBD1 (6 bases). This CDR3 has 16 amino acids. V was shortened by 5 bases and J by 4 bases, with 21 bases between the two germline ends. The germline gives CDR1 SGHAT, CDR2 FQNNGV. The CDR3 sequence is CASSVGQTLGVYEQYF. The CDR3 bases are TGTGCCAGCAGCGTCGGACAGACCCTGGGGGTATACGAGCAGTACTTC.

This clone was found a few times. This chain joins TRBV13 and TRBJ1-5, with a possible D match to TRBD1 (5 bases). The V end lost 2 bases, the J end lost 0 bases, and 11 bases lay between the germline ends. The germline V gene has CDR1 PRHDT and CDR2 FYEKMQ (reference sequence). The CDR3 is 16 residues long. The CDR3 DNA follows: TGTGCCAGCAGCTTAAATGGGGCCCATAGCAATCAGCCCCAGCATTTT. Residues: CASSLNGAHSNQPQHF.

This chain uses TRBV7-9 with TRBJ1-6; no clear D. There are 14 residues in the CDR3. The V gene lost 5 bases and the J gene lost 7 bases, with 12 bases spanning the gap. CDR1 is SEHNR and CDR2 is FQNEAQ in the germline V gene (reference sequence). The CDR3 spells CASSPRVGNSPLHF. CDR3 nucleotide sequence: TGTGCCAGCAGCCCGAGGGTAGGGAATTCACCCCTCCACTTT.

This clone was detected only a few times. This chain links TRBV2 with TRBJ2-1; the match to TRBD2 covers 7 bases. The CDR3 has 16 residues. The J segment lost 7 bases and the V segment lost 2 bases, leaving 11 bases of the junction unmatched. Germline CDR1 and CDR2: SNHLY and FYNNEI. Here the CDR3 reads CASSERSWGGSNEQFF. For the CDR3, the DNA is TGTGCCAGCAGTGAAAGGTCGTGGGGGGGGTCAAATGAGCAGTTCTTC.

The CDR3 sequence: CASSLTDRGKNGYTF. The CDR3 nucleotides are TGTGCCAGCTCTCTCACGGACAGGGGAAAGAACGGCTACACCTTC. The chain couples TRBV18 to TRBJ1-2, with 9 bases fitting TRBD1. The germline V gene encodes CDR1 KGHSH and CDR2 LQKENI. This CDR3 is built from 15 residues. Trimming took 6 bases from V and 8 from J; bases not matched to a gene: 13.

The chain recombines TRBV6-1 with TRBJ2-6, with 12 bases identical to TRBD1. V dropped 2 bases and J dropped 0; count of bases not matched to a gene: 11. CDR3 size: 21 residues. Germline V gives CDR1 MNHNS, CDR2 SASEGT. CDR3 in amino acids: CASSERLWGQGAYSGANVLTF. As DNA, the CDR3 is TGTGCCAGCAGTGAAAGGTTGTGGGGACAGGGGGCTTACTCTGGGGCCAACGTCCTGACTTTC.

Here the CDR3 DNA reads TGTGCCAGCAGTTTATTAGGAGGACAGGGGAGCGAGGAAAAACTGTTTTTT. It codes for CASSLLGGQGSEEKLFF. The V call is TRBV27, the J call TRBJ1-4; 9 positions match TRBD1. CDR1 and CDR2 (germline): MNHEY, SMNVEV (reference sequence). V dropped 1 base and J dropped 8; count of bases not matched to a gene: 11. This CDR3 has 17 amino acids.

The chain carries TRBV19 and TRBJ2-7; TRBD2 aligns across 11 bases. The CDR3 runs 16 residues. Germline V gene data show CDR1 as LNHDA and CDR2 as SQIVND (reference sequence). Losses at the gene ends were 3 bases for V and 5 bases for J; bases not matched to a gene: 9. The DNA for the CDR3 is TGTGCCAGTAGTATTGGGACTAGCGGACGGACCCACGAGCAGTACTTC. Translation gives CASSIGTSGRTHEQYF.

The V call is TRBV6-1, the J call TRBJ2-7; no reliable D call. Trimming removed 0 bases at V and 3 bases at J, with 3 bases between. CDR1 and CDR2 from the germline V gene are MNHNS and SASEGT. This CDR3 has 12 amino acids. This CDR3 is CASSEARYEQYF. The CDR3 DNA reads as TGTGCCAGCAGTGAAGCGCGCTACGAGCAGTACTTC.

The chain employs TRBV29-1 and TRBJ2-7; D might be TRBD1 (5 bases). This CDR3 comprises 13 residues. The germline V gene has CDR1 SQVTM and CDR2 ANQGSEA. Trimming removed 4 bases at V and 5 bases at J, with 15 bases between. CDR3 amino acids: CSVALGRVDEQYF. The CDR3 DNA follows: TGCAGCGTTGCCCTGGGCAGGGTGGACGAGCAGTACTTC.

This clone turned up a few times. The chain combines TRBV18 with TRBJ2-3; 14 positions agree with TRBD2. The J segment lost 5 bases and the V segment lost 6 bases, leaving 10 bases of the junction unmatched. CDR1 KGHSH and CDR2 LQKENI come from the germline V gene. CDR3 length: 17 residues. The CDR3 DNA follows: TGTGCCAGCTCCGTGCCGGGACTAGCGGGGGATCGAGATACGCAGTATTTT. Its protein product is CASSVPGLAGDRDTQYF.

The chain's CDR3 is CASSLQGANSQPQHF. The CDR3 nucleotides read TGTGCCAGCAGTCTACAGGGGGCGAATTCTCAGCCCCAGCATTTT. The chain employs TRBV6-2 or TRBV6-3 and TRBJ1-5; TRBD1 agrees at 9 bases. The length of the CDR3 is 15 residues. The J segment lost 6 bases and the V segment lost 5 bases, leaving 8 bases of the junction unmatched. Germline CDR1 is MNHEY and CDR2 is SVGEGT.

The chain is built from TRBV23-1 and TRBJ1-2; possibly TRBD1 for D (6 bases). TRBV23-1 is flagged as an ORF with uncertain function. This CDR3 has 14 residues. V was trimmed by 6 bases and J by 0 bases, leaving 11 bases between them. The CDR3 sequence: CASRQGLANYGYTF. The CDR3 DNA reads as TGCGCCAGCAGACAGGGCCTAGCTAACTATGGCTACACCTTC.

The chain employs TRBV4-2 and TRBJ1-1; D gene ambiguous. This CDR3 comprises 13 residues. Between the trimmed V and J ends, which lost 0 bases and 5 bases, there was a span of 7 bases. Germline CDR1 reads LGHNA; CDR2 reads YNFKEQ. The CDR3 loop reads CASSQETGTEAFF. DNA for the CDR3: TGTGCCAGCAGCCAAGAGACGGGGACTGAAGCTTTCTTT.

In the case of this clone: The sample carries other DNA sequences with the same CDR3. The CDR3 DNA reads as TGCGCCAGCAGCCAAGTGGGGACAGGGAGTGAAAAACTGTTTTTT. Translated: CASSQVGTGSEKLFF. The chain recombines TRBV4-1 with TRBJ1-4, with 9 bases identical to TRBD1. Germline CDR1 MGHRA, CDR2 YSYEKL. CDR3 length: 15 residues. J gave up 7 bases and V 1 base, and 4 bases lay outside the gene matches.

V and J are TRBV4-1 and TRBJ1-6; 7 bases are a match to TRBD1. There are 15 residues in the CDR3. Per germline, CDR1 MGHRA and CDR2 YSYEKL. V shed 1 base and J 10 bases; nucleotides not matched to a gene: 7. For the CDR3, the DNA is TGCGCCAGCAGCCAAGTTGACAGGGACATCTCACCCCTCCACTTT. Protein sequence: CASSQVDRDISPLHF.

A note on this clone: Other DNA sequences in the sample encode the same CDR3. The V call is TRBV7-3, the J call TRBJ2-2; 7 bases are a match to TRBD1. The junction had 5 bases not matched to a gene; V was cut back by 5 bases and J by 2 bases. CDR3 length equals 15 residues. Germline values: CDR1 SGHTA, CDR2 FQGTGA. CDR3 sequence reads: CASSLGGGNTGELFF. The CDR3 DNA sequence: TGTGCCAGCAGCCTAGGGGGCGGTAACACCGGGGAGCTGTTTTTT.